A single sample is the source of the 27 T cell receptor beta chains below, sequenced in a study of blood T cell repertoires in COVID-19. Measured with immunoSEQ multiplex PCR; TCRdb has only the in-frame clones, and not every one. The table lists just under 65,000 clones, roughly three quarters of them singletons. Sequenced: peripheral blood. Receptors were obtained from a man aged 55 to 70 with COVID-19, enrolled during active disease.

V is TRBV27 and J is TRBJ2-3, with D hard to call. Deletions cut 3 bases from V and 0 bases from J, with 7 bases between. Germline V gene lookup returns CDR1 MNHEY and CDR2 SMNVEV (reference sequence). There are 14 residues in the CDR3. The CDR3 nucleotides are TGTGCCAGCAGTTTTAGCTCTAGCACAGATACGCAGTATTTT. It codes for CASSFSSSTDTQYF.

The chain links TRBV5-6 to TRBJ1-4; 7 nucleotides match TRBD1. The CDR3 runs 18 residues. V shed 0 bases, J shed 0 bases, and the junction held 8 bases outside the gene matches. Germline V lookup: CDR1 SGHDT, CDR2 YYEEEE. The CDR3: CASSLVVGQPATNEKLFF. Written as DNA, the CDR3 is TGTGCCAGCAGCTTGGTGGTGGGACAGCCAGCAACTAATGAAAAACTGTTTTTT.

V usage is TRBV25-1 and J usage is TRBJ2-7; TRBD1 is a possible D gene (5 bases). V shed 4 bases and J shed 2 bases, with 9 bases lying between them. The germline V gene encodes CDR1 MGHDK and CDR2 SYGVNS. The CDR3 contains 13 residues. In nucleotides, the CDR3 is TGTGCCAGCAGTGCCGACAGTCCCTACGAGCAGTACTTC. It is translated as CASSADSPYEQYF.

The CDR3 region is CASSLGRTVNEKLFF. CDR3 nucleotide sequence: TGCGCCAGCAGCTTGGGCAGGACAGTTAATGAAAAACTGTTTTTT. This rearrangement joins TRBV5-1 to TRBJ1-4, with TRBD1 as a possible D gene (6 bases). Trimming took 0 bases from V and 4 from J, leaving 10 bases between them. CDR3 length: 15 amino acids. Germline values: CDR1 SGHRS, CDR2 YFSETQ.

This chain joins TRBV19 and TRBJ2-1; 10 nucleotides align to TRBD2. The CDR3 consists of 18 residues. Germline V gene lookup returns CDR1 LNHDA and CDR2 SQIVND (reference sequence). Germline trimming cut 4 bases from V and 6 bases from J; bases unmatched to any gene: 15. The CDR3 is CASSTPRGLAGGGNEQFF. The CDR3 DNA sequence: TGTGCCAGTAGTACACCACGGGGTTTAGCGGGAGGAGGCAATGAGCAGTTCTTC.

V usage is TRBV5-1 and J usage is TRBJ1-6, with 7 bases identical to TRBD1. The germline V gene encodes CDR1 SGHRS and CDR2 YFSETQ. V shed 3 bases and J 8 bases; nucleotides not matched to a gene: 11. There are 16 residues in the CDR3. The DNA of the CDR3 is TGCGCCAGCAGCTACGGACAGGCTCTGATGGATTCACCCCTCCACTTT. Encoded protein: CASSYGQALMDSPLHF.

The CDR3 DNA is TGCGCCAGCAGCAGAACAGGGGACGAGACCCAGTACTTC. Protein: CASSRTGDETQYF. The V gene is TRBV4-1, the J gene TRBJ2-5; TRBD1 matches 7 bases. The CDR3 extends over 13 amino acids. Germline CDR1 MGHRA, CDR2 YSYEKL. The V gene end was trimmed by 5 bases and the J gene end by 5 bases; junction bases not matched to a gene: 5.

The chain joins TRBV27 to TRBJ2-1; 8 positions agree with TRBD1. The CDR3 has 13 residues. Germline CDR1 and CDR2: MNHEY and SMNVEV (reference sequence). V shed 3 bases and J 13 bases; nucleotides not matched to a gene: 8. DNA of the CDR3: TGTGCCAGCAGTTTCCTCGACAGGGGCTTCCAGTTCTTC. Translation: CASSFLDRGFQFF.

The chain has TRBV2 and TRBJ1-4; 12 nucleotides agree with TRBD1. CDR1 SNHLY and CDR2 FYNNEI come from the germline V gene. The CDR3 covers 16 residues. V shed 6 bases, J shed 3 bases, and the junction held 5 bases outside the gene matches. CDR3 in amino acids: CASSPGQGASNEKLFF. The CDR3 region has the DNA TGTGCCAGCAGCCCGGGACAGGGGGCGTCTAATGAAAAACTGTTTTTT.

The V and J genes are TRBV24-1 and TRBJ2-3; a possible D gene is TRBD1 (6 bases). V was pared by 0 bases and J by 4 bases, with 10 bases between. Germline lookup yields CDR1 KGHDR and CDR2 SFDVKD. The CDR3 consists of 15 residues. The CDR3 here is CATSDLRQAADTQYF. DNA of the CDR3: TGTGCCACCAGTGATTTGCGACAGGCGGCAGATACGCAGTATTTT.

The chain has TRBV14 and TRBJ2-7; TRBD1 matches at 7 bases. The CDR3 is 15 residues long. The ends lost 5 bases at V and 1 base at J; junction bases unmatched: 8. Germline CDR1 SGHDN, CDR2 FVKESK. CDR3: CASSGGQVFSYEQYF. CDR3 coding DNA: TGTGCCAGCAGCGGAGGACAGGTTTTTTCCTACGAGCAGTACTTC.

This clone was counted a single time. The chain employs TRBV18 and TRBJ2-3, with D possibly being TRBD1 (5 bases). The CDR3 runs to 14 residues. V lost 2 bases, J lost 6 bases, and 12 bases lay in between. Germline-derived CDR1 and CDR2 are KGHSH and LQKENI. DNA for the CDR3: TGTGCCAGCTCACCATCCGACAGTTTTGATACGCAGTATTTT. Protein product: CASSPSDSFDTQYF. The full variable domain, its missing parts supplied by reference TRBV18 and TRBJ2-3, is NAGVMQNPRHLVRRRGQEARLRCSPMKGHSHVYWYRQLPEEGLKFMVYLQKENIIDESGMPKERFSAEFPKEGPSILRIQQVVRGDSAAYFCASSPSDSFDTQYFGPGTRLTVL.

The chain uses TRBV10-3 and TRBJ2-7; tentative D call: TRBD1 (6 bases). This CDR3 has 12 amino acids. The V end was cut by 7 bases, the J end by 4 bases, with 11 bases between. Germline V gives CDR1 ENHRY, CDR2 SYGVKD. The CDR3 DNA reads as TGTGCCATCACCGCTACAGGGTACGAGCAGTACTTC. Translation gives CAITATGYEQYF.

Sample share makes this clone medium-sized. For the CDR3, the DNA is TGCGCCAGCAGCCACAGGGGGTTCCTGAACAATTACACTGAAGCTTTCTTT. This sequence encodes CASSHRGFLNNYTEAFF. The J gene is TRBJ1-1, the V gene TRBV4-1; TRBD1 aligns across 7 bases. Germline CDR1 reads MGHRA; CDR2 reads YSYEKL. The V gene end was trimmed by 3 bases and the J gene end by 3 bases; junction bases not matched to a gene: 13. This CDR3 spans 17 amino acids.

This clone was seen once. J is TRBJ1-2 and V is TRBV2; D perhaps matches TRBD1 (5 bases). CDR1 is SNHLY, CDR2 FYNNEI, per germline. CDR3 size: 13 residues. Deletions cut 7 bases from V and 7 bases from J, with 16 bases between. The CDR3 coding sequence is TGTGCCAGCAACCAGGGAGGTTCGGGTGGCTACACCTTC. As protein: CASNQGGSGGYTF. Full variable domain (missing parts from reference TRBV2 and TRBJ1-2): EPEVTQTPSHQVTQMGQEVILRCVPISNHLYFYWYRQILGQKVEFLVSFYNNEISEKSEIFDDQFSVERPDGSNFTLKIRSTKLEDSAMYFCASNQGGSGGYTFGSGTRLTVV.

CDR3 sequence: CASTRQATYEQYF. In nucleotides, the CDR3 is TGTGCCAGCACCCGACAGGCTACCTACGAGCAGTACTTC. This chain connects TRBV5-5 to TRBJ2-7, with D possibly TRBD1 on 6 matching bases. Per germline, CDR1 SGHKS and CDR2 YYEKEE (reference sequence). The CDR3 is made up of 13 amino acids. The V end lost 6 bases, the J end lost 2 bases, and 12 bases lay between the germline ends.

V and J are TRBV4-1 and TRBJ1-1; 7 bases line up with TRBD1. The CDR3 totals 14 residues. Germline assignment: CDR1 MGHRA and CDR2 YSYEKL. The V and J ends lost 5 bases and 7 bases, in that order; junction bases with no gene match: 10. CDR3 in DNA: TGCGCCAGCAGCTCCCGGACAGGCGACCTTGAAGCTTTCTTT. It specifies CASSSRTGDLEAFF.

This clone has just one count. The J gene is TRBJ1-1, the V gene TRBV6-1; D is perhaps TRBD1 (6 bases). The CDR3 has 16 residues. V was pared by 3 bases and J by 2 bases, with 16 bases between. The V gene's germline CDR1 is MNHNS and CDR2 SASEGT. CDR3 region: CASSDTIQGLNTEAFF. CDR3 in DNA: TGTGCCAGCAGTGACACAATACAGGGCCTAAACACTGAAGCTTTCTTT.

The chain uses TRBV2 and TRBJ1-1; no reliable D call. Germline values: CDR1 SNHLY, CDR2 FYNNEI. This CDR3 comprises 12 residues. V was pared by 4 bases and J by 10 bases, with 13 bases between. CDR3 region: CASSGTGGGAFF. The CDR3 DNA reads TGTGCCAGCAGTGGAACGGGAGGTGGAGCTTTCTTT.

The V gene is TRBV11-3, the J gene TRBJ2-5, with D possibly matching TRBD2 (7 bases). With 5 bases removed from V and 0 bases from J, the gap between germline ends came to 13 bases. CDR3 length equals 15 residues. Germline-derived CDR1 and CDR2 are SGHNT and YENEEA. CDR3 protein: CASSRGGGYQETQYF. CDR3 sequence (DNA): TGTGCCAGCAGCAGAGGGGGGGGGTACCAAGAGACCCAGTACTTC.

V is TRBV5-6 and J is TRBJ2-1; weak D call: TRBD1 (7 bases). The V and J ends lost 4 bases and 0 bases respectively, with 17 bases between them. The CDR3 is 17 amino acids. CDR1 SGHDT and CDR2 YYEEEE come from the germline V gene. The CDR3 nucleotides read TGTGCCAGCAGCCTAAACAGGGGACTCTCCTCCTACAATGAGCAGTTCTTC. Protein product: CASSLNRGLSSYNEQFF.

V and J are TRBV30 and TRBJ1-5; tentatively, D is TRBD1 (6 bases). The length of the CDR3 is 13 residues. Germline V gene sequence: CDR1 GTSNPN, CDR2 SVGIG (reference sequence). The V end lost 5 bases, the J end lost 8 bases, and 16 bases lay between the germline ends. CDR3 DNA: TGTGCCTGGTCCTCCGGGACATCTAAGCCCCAGCATTTT. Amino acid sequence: CAWSSGTSKPQHF.

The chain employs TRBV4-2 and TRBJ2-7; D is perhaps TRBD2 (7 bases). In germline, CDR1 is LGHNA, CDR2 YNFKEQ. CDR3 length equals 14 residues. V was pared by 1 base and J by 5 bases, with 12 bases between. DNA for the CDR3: TGTGCCAGCAGCCAAGGAGGGGGGGCCCACGAGCAGTACTTC. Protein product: CASSQGGGAHEQYF.

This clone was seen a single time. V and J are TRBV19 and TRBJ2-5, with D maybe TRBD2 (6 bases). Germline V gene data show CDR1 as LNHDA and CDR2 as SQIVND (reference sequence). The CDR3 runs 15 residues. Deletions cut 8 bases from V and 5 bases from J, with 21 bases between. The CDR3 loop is CASSRGRDGRETQYF. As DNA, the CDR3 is TGTGCCAGTTCTAGAGGGCGGGATGGCCGTGAGACCCAGTACTTC. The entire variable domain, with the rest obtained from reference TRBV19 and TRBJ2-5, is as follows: DGGITQSPKYLFRKEGQNVTLSCEQNLNHDAMYWYRQDPGQGLRLIYYSQIVNDFQKGDIAEGYSVSREKKESFPLTVTSAQKNPTAFYLCASSRGRDGRETQYFGPGTRLLVL.

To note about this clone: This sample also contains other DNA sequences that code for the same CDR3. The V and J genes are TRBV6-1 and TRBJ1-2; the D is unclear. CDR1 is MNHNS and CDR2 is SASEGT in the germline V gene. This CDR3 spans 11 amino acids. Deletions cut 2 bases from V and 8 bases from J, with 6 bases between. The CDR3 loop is CASSESLGYTF. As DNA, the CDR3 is TGTGCCAGCAGTGAATCGTTGGGCTACACCTTC.

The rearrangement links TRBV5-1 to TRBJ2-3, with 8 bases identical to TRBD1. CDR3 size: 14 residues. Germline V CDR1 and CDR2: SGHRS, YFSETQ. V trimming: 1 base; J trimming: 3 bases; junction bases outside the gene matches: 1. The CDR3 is CASSLRDRTDTQYF. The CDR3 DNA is TGCGCCAGCAGCTTGAGGGACAGGACAGATACGCAGTATTTT.

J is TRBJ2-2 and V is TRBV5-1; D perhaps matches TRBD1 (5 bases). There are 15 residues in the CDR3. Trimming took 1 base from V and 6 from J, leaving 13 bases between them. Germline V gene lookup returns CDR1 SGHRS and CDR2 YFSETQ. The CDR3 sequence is CASSLLRQIPGELFF. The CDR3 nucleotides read TGCGCCAGCAGCTTGCTCAGACAGATACCCGGGGAGCTGTTTTTT. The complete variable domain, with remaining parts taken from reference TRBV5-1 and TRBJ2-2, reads KAGVTQTPRYLIKTRGQQVTLSCSPISGHRSVSWYQQTPGQGLQFLFEYFSETQRNKGNFPGRFSGRQFSNSRSEMNVSTLELGDSALYLCASSLLRQIPGELFFGEGSRLTVL.